This section outlines one T cell receptor beta chain sequence together with its context. Healthy bone marrow donors supplied every sample. Unrecorded immune exposures were likely, despite nominal health at sampling. The data stem from a study of cytomegalovirus exposure and HLA in healthy donors. Across the study: Roughly 80 million unique TCRs from HLA-typed donors made up an early data release.

Trimming cost V 8 bases and J 10 bases; bases outside gene matches: 9. This CDR3 region has 14 residues. Germline V gene lookup returns CDR1 ENHRY and CDR2 SYGVKD. Primers for the PCR totalled 60 Vbeta and 13 Jbeta. Profiling relied on immunoSEQ multiplex PCR, and the TCRdb table lists in-frame clones only, not all of them. The sample holds around 150,000 clones, around 79% seen once. Specimen: PBMCs. The chain carries TRBV10-3 and TRBJ1-6, with 9 bases fitting TRBD1. The clonotype was recovered from a woman in her forties or fifties in good health and CMV-seropositive. The CDR3 protein is CAIGAGTGNSPLHF. The DNA of the CDR3 is TGTGCCATCGGGGCCGGGACAGGGAACTCACCCCTCCACTTT.